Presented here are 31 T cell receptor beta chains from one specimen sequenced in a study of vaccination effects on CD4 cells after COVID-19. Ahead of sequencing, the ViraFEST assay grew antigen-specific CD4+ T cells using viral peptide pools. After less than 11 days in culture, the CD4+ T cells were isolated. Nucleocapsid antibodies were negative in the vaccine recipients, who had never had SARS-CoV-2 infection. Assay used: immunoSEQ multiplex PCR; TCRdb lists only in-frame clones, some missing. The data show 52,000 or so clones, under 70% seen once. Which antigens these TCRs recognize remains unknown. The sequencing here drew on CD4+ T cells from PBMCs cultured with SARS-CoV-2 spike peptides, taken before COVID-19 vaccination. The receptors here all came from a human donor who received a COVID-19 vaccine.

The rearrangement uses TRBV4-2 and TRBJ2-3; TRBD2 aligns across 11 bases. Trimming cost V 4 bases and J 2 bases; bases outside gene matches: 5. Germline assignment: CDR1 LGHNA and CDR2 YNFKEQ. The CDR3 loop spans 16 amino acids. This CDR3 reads CASSPTSGGHTDTQYF. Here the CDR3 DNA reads TGTGCCAGCAGCCCAACTAGCGGGGGACACACAGATACGCAGTATTTT.

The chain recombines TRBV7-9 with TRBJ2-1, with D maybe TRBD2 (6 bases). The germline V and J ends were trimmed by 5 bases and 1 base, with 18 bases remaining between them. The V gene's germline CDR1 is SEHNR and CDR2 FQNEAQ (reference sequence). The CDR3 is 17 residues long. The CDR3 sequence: CASSRYGGSLSYNEQFF. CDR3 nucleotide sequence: TGTGCCAGCAGCCGCTACGGGGGAAGCTTATCCTACAATGAGCAGTTCTTC. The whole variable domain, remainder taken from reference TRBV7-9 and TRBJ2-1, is DTGVSQNPRHKITKRGQNVTFRCDPISEHNRLYWYRQTLGQGPEFLTYFQNEAQLEKSRLLSDRFSAERPKGSFSTLEIQRTEQGDSAMYLCASSRYGGSLSYNEQFFGPGTRLTVL.

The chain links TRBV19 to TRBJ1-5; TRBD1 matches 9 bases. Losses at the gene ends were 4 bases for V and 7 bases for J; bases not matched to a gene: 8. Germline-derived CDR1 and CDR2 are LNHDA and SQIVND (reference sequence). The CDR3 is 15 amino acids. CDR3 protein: CASSTDRGFQQPQHF. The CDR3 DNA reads TGTGCCAGTAGTACCGACAGGGGGTTTCAACAGCCCCAGCATTTT. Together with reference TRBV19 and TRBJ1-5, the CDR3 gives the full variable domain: DGGITQSPKYLFRKEGQNVTLSCEQNLNHDAMYWYRQDPGQGLRLIYYSQIVNDFQKGDIAEGYSVSREKKESFPLTVTSAQKNPTAFYLCASSTDRGFQQPQHFGDGTRLSIL.

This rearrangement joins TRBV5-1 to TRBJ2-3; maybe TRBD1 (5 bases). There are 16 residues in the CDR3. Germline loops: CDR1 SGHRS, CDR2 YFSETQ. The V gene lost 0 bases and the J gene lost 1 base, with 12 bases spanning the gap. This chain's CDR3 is CASSLEGTGGTDTQYF. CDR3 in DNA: TGCGCCAGCAGCTTGGAGGGCACAGGCGGCACAGATACGCAGTATTTT.

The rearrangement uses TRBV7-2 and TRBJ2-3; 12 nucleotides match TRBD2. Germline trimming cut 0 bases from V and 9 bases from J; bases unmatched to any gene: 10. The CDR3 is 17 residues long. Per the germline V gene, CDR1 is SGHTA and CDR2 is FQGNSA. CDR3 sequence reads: CASSLATSGGSWGTQYF. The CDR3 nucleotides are TGTGCCAGCAGCTTAGCGACTAGCGGGGGCTCATGGGGGACGCAGTATTTT.

CDR3 nucleotide sequence: TGTGCCAGCAGCCGCGGACTAGCCGCCGAGACCCAGTACTTC. Its protein is CASSRGLAAETQYF. V usage is TRBV6-5 and J usage is TRBJ2-5, with TRBD2 matching over 8 bases. Germline CDR1 is MNHEY and CDR2 is SVGAGI. The CDR3 runs to 14 residues. The trim removed 6 bases at V and 5 bases at J, leaving 8 bases unmatched.

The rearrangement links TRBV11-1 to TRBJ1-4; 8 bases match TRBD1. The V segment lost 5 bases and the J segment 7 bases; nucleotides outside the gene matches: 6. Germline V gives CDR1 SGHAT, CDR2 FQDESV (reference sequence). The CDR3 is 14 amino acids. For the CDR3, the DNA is TGTGCCAGCAGCATGACAGGGGCTGGTGAAAAACTGTTTTTT. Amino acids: CASSMTGAGEKLFF. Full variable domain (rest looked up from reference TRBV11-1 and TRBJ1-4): EAEVAQSPRYKITEKSQAVAFWCDPISGHATLYWYRQILGQGPELLVQFQDESVVDDSQLPKDRFSAERLKGVDSTLKIQPAELGDSAMYLCASSMTGAGEKLFFGSGTQLSVL.

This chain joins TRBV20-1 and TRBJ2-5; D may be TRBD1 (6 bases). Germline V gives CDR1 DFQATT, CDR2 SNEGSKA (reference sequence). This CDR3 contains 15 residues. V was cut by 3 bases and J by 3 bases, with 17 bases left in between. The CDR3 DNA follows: TGCAGTGCTAGTCCGGACAGCGCTGGGAAAGAGACCCAGTACTTC. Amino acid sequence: CSASPDSAGKETQYF.

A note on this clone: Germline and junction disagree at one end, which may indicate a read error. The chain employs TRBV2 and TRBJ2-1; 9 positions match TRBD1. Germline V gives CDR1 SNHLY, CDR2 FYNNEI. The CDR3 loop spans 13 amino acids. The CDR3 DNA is TGTGCTAGCAGGGACAGGGACTACAATGAGCAGTTCTTC. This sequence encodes CASRDRDYNEQFF.

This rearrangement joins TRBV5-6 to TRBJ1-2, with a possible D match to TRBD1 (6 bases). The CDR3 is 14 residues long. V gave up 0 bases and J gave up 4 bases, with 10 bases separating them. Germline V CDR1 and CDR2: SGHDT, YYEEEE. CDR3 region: CASSLGGPSYGYTF. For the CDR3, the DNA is TGTGCCAGCAGCTTGGGGGGGCCAAGCTATGGCTACACCTTC.

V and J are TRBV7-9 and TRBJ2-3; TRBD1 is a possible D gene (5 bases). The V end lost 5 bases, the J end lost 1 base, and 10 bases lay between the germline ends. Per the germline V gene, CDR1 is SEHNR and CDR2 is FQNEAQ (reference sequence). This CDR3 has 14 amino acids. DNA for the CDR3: TGTGCCAGCAGCCAGAAGGGGCGCACAGATACGCAGTATTTT. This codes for CASSQKGRTDTQYF.

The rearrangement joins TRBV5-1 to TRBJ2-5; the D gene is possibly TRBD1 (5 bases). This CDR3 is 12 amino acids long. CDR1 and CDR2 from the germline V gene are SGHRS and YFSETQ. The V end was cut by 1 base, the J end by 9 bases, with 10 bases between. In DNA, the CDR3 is TGCGCCAGCAGCTTGAATAAACAGGCCCAGTACTTC. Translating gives CASSLNKQAQYF.

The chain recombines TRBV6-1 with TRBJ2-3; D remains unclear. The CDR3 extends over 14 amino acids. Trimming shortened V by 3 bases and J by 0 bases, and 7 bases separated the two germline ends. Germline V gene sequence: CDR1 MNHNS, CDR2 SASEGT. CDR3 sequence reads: CASSDRISTDTQYF. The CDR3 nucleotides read TGTGCCAGCAGTGACAGGATTAGCACAGATACGCAGTATTTT.

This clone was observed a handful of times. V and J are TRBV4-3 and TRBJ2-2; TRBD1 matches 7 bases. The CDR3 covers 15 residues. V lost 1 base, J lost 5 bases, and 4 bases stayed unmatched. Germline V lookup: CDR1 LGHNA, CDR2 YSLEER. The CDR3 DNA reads TGCGCCAGCAGCCAAGTAGGGGGCCGGACCGGGGAGCTGTTTTTT. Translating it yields CASSQVGGRTGELFF.

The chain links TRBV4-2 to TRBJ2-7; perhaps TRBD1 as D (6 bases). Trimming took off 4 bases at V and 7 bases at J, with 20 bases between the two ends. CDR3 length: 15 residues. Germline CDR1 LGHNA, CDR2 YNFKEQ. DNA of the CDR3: TGTGCCAGCAGCCCCGCAGGAAGCAGGGGTAGTGAGCAGTACTTC. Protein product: CASSPAGSRGSEQYF.

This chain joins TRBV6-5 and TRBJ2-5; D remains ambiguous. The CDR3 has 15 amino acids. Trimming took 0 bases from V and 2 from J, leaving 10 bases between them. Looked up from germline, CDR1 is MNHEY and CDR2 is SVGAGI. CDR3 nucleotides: TGTGCCAGCAGTTACTCGTCACCGTTTCAAGAGACCCAGTACTTC. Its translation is CASSYSSPFQETQYF.

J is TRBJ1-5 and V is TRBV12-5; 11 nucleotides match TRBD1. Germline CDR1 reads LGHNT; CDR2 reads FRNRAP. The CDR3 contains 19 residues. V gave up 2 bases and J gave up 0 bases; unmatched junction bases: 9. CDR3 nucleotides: TGTGCTAGTGGTTTGTCTCTATGGGACAGGGGGAATAGCAATCAGCCCCAGCATTTT. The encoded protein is CASGLSLWDRGNSNQPQHF.

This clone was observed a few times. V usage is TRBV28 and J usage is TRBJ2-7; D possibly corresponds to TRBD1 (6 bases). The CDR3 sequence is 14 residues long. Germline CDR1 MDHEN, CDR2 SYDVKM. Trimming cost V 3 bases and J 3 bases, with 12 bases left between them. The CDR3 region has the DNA TGTGCCAGCAGTTTCGGGGACATAAGCTACGAGCAGTACTTC. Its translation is CASSFGDISYEQYF.

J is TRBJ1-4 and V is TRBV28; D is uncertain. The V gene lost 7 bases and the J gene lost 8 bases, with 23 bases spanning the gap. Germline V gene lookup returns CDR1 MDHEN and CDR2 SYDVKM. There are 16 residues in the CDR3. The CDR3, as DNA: TGTGCCAGCACTAGCCCGGGCAGTAATACTCGCGAAAAACTGTTTTTT. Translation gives CASTSPGSNTREKLFF.

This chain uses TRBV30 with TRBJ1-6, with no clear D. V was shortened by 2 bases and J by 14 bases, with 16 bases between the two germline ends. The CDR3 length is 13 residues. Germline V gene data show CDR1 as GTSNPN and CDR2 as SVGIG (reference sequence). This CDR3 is CAWSKAGPGALHF. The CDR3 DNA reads TGTGCCTGGAGTAAGGCTGGGCCGGGCGCCCTCCACTTT.

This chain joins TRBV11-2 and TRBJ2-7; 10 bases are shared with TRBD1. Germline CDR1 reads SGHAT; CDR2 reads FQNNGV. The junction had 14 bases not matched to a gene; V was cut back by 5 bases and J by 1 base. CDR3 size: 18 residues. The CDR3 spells CASSTRGPKGQGSYEQYF. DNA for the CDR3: TGTGCCAGCAGCACCCGGGGTCCGAAGGGACAGGGGTCCTACGAGCAGTACTTC.

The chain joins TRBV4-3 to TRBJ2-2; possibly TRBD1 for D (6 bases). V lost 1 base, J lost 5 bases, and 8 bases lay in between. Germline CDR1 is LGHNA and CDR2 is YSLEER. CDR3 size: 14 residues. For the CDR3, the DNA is TGCGCCAGCAGCCAAGTCACAGGGACCGGGGAGCTGTTTTTT. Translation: CASSQVTGTGELFF.

CDR3 coding DNA: TGTGCCAGCAGCGCGGGGCCCCGGACAACTAATGAAAAACTGTTTTTT. Amino acids: CASSAGPRTTNEKLFF. The chain joins TRBV5-5 to TRBJ1-4; maybe TRBD1 (5 bases). This CDR3 has 16 residues. V lost 4 bases and J 0 bases, leaving 13 bases between the germline ends. Germline loops: CDR1 SGHKS, CDR2 YYEKEE (reference sequence).

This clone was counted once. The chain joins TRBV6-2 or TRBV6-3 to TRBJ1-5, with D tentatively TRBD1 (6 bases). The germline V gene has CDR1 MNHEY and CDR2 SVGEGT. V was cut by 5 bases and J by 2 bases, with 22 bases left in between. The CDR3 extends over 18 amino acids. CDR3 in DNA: TGTGCCAGCAGTCGCAAGTGGACAGCCAGCAACGGCAATCAGCCCCAGCATTTT. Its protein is CASSRKWTASNGNQPQHF.

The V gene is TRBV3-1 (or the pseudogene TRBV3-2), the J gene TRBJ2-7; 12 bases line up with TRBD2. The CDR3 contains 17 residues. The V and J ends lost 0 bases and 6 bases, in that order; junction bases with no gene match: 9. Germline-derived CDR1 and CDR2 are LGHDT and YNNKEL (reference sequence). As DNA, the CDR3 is TGTGCCAGCAGCCAAGATCGGGCTAGCGGGAGGGTATCCGAGCAGTACTTC. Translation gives CASSQDRASGRVSEQYF.

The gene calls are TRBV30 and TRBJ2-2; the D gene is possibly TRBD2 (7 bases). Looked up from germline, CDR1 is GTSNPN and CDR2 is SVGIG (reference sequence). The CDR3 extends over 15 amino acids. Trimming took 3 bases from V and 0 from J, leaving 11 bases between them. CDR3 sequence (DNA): TGTGCCTGGAGAAGGGGGGGGACGAACACCGGGGAGCTGTTTTTT. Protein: CAWRRGGTNTGELFF.

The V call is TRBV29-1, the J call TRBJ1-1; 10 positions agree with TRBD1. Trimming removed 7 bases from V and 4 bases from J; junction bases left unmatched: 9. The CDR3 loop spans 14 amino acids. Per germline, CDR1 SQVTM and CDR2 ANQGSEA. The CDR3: CSARQGATGTEAFF. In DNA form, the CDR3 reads TGCAGCGCAAGACAGGGGGCTACGGGCACTGAAGCTTTCTTT.

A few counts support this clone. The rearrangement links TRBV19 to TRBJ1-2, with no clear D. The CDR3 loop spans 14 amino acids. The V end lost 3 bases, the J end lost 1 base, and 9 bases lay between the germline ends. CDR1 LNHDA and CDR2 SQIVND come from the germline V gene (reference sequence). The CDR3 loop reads CASSIERINYGYTF. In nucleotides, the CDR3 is TGTGCCAGTAGTATCGAGCGGATTAACTATGGCTACACCTTC.

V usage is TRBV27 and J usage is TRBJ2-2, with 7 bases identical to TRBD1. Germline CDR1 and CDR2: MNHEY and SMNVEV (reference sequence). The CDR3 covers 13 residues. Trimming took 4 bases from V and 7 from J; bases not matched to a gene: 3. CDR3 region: CASSSQGDGELFF. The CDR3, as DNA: TGTGCCAGCAGTTCCCAGGGGGACGGGGAGCTGTTTTTT.

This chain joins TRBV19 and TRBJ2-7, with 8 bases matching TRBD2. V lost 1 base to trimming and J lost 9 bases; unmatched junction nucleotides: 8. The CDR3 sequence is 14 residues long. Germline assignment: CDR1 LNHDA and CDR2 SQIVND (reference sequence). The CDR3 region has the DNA TGTGCCAGTAGTATAGGAGCGGGGGCCCCTCGGCAGTACTTC. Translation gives CASSIGAGAPRQYF.

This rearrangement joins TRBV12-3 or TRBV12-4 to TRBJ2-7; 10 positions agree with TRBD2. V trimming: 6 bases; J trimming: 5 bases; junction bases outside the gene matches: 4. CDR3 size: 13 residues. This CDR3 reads CASRVAGGHEQYF. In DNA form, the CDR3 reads TGTGCCAGCAGGGTAGCGGGGGGCCACGAGCAGTACTTC.